The rows below give T cell receptor beta chains drawn from one sample of a study of cytomegalovirus exposure and HLA in healthy donors. Libraries were prepared by immunoSEQ multiplex PCR; TCRdb keeps only in-frame clonotypes and omits some of them. The sample yields 150,000 to 190,000 clones, roughly 80% seen once. The sample consisted of PBMCs. The source is a man between 18 and 35 years old in good health and CMV-seronegative. Both conserved end residues are trimmed from each CDR3.

TRBJ2-6	TRBV28	ATFPTPSGANVLT
TRBJ1-1	TRBV10-1	ARGQAPNTEAF
TRBJ2-7	TRBV2	ASSEALLAVYEQY
TRBJ2-7	TRBV7-9	ASADPSYEQY
TRBJ1-1	TRBV7-9	SSSSNDRVEAF
TRBJ2-7	TRBV5-1	ASSLDGREIDEQY
TRBJ1-1	TRBV6-5	ASRGVGVAEAF
-	TRBV7-9	ASSLEGSLDYEQY
TRBJ2-2	TRBV5-1	ASSLGTSRDTGELF
TRBJ2-3	TRBV5-1	ASSLGPRGGTADTQY
TRBJ1-3	TRBV6-5	ASSSGQGGNTIY
TRBJ1-4	TRBV25-1	ASSFGEKLF
TRBJ1-4	TRBV30	AWSAGTNEKLF
TRBJ1-5	TRBV5-4	ASSSEYQPQH
TRBJ2-7	TRBV18	ASSQTDMGHEQY
TRBJ1-1	TRBV19	ASSISGEAEAF
TRBJ2-2	TRBV11-3	ASSPRPGGNTGELF
TRBJ2-3	TRBV9	ASSPSRDRADTQY
TRBJ2-7	TRBV18	ASSLRTSGPYEQY
TRBJ2-3	TRBV5-4	ASSRDSSGWADTQY
TRBJ2-7	TRBV7-9	ASSLIRESYEQY
TRBJ2-1	TRBV5-1	ASSFGLAGGGNEQF
TRBJ1-3	TRBV7-9	ASSPGTVYSGNTIY
TRBJ2-5	TRBV5-6	ASSSREEGREETQY
TRBJ2-1	TRBV13	ASSPPDRDRGYNEQF
TRBJ1-1	TRBV6-6	ASSYPRGGPTEAF
TRBJ2-3	TRBV7-9	ASSLGRAAGARSTDTQY